The clone carrying this TCR beta chain was seen many times. Its antigen is not known. Trimming cost V 6 bases and J 0 bases, with 12 bases left between them. The CDR3 is 14 amino acids. Per germline, CDR1 MNHEY and CDR2 SMNVEV (reference sequence). The sample comes from a study of T cells in Graves' hyperthyroidism and ophthalmopathy. The PBMCs were sourced from fresh peripheral blood (10 ml). Study outcomes and limitations: Within blood appeared most thyroid clonotypes that had expanded above 0.001.

The investigators amplified TCR beta CDR3 regions from RNA transcripts. RT-PCR in the first round (using the HTBI primer set) targeted the TCR CDR3. TCRdb passed the multiplex PCR reads through MiXCR, listing each CDR3 protein once. Here the sample spans 620,000 or so distinct CDR3 sequences, about 14% being singletons. Sequencing was carried out using blood. V and J are TRBV27 and TRBJ2-7; D is uncertain. This sequence was found in a woman aged 45-60 years with Graves' ophthalmopathy. The CDR3 loop is CASRTRQSSYEQYF. The DNA of the CDR3 is TGTGCCAGCAGAACCAGGCAGAGCTCCTACGAGCAGTACTTC.